Below are 32 T cell receptor beta chains sequenced from a single sample in a study of blood T cells in healthy people across ages (dated by TCRdb to the mid-2010s). Libraries were constructed by 5' RACE. Sequencing was performed on an Illumina HiSeq 2500. A second PCR of roughly 6 to 11 cycles was run with a J-beta primer mix and a sample-barcoded 5' primer. Clones were called with MiXCR by TCRdb after fastp trimmed the public reads at Q25, and only in-frame beta chains were retained. Rows with a matching CDR3 protein are joined into one entry that keeps the most common DNA and genes. Recorded for this sample are around 990,000 distinct CDR3 sequences; under 30% of them occurred a single time. 0.75% of the sample is in the top ten clones. The same data also contributed to another study, on T cells of mothers and their children.

Sequenced material: blood. These receptors came from a girl aged 2-10 years in good health.

The chain uses TRBV27 and TRBJ1-5; no clear D gene. The CDR3 extends over 16 amino acids. Per the germline V gene, CDR1 is MNHEY and CDR2 is SMNVEV (reference sequence). The ends were cut back, 5 bases at V and 4 bases at J, with 18 bases in the middle. CDR3 DNA: TGTGCCAGCAGTCCCAAGCGGCTGGGGAGAAATCAGCCCCAGCATTTT. It translates to CASSPKRLGRNQPQHF.

The rearrangement joins TRBV7-2 to TRBJ2-1, with 9 nucleotides matching TRBD2. CDR1 SGHTA and CDR2 FQGNSA come from the germline V gene. After removal of 8 bases from V and 0 bases from J, the junction contained 14 bases not matched to a gene. This CDR3 spans 18 amino acids. CDR3: CASRGALSGRPSYNEQFF. CDR3 bases: TGTGCCAGCCGGGGGGCACTGAGCGGGAGGCCCTCCTACAATGAGCAGTTCTTC.

The J gene is TRBJ2-5, the V gene TRBV7-2; D is tentatively TRBD1 or TRBD2 (7 bases each). The assigned J gene may be wrong: the sequence end matches TRBJ2-7 better. Germline V gene sequence: CDR1 SGHTA, CDR2 FQGNSA. The CDR3 length is 13 residues. The CDR3 loop reads CASSFPGGDEQYF. The CDR3 DNA follows: TGTGCCAGCAGCTTCCCAGGGGGGGACGAGCAGTACTTC.

As for this clonotype: Lacking the conserved final phenylalanine or tryptophan, this CDR3 likely reflects a read error. The rearrangement joins TRBV6-5 to TRBJ1-6; D call uncertain. Germline-derived CDR1 and CDR2 are MNHEY and SVGAGI. The germline V and J ends were trimmed by 8 bases and 9 bases, with 11 bases remaining between them. The CDR3 has 12 residues. The CDR3 spells CASGLGGSPLHS. In DNA form, the CDR3 reads TGTGCCAGCGGATTAGGAGGTTCACCCCTCCACTCT.

In this sample, this clonotype turned up a few times. The chain combines TRBV27 with TRBJ2-5; D not resolved. The J call is in doubt because the DNA end fits TRBJ2-7 better. Germline CDR1 and CDR2: MNHEY and SMNVEV (reference sequence). The CDR3 has 13 residues. The CDR3 sequence: CASSLRMSYEQYF. DNA for the CDR3: TGTGCCAGCAGTTTAAGGATGTCCTACGAGCAGTACTTC.

This clonotype was picked up a small number of times. This chain connects TRBV29-1 to TRBJ1-1; 7 bases fit TRBD1. The CDR3 totals 13 residues. V gave up 7 bases and J gave up 3 bases; unmatched junction bases: 8. The germline V gene has CDR1 SQVTM and CDR2 ANQGSEA. The CDR3 DNA reads TGCAGCGCCTCAGGGGGGCTGGACACTGAAGCTTTCTTT. Protein: CSASGGLDTEAFF.

V usage is TRBV14 and J usage is TRBJ2-5; maybe TRBD2 (6 bases). The J call may be in error: the DNA end matches TRBJ2-1 better. Germline values: CDR1 SGHDN, CDR2 FVKESK. The CDR3 extends over 18 amino acids. In DNA, the CDR3 is TGTGCCAGCAGCGTGGAGGTGGACTACCACCCTTTAAACAATGAGCAGTTCTTC. Its protein is CASSVEVDYHPLNNEQFF.

This clonotype was seen a few times. The rearrangement uses TRBV27 and TRBJ1-1; D possibly corresponds to TRBD1 (6 bases). The ends were cut back, 5 bases at V and 10 bases at J, with 20 bases in the middle. The V gene's germline CDR1 is MNHEY and CDR2 SMNVEV (reference sequence). The CDR3 has 14 residues. The CDR3 is CASSAHTAQGRAFF. As DNA, the CDR3 is TGTGCCAGCAGTGCCCATACGGCCCAGGGGCGAGCTTTCTTT.

The V and J genes are TRBV6-6 and TRBJ2-4, with unresolved D. This CDR3 comprises 14 residues. V was clipped by 7 bases and J by 2 bases, with 12 bases between them. CDR1 is MNHNY, CDR2 SVGAGI, per germline (reference sequence). The CDR3: CASTVDNTKNIQYF. The CDR3 DNA follows: TGTGCCAGCACCGTCGACAATACCAAAAACATTCAGTACTTC.

In its sample, this clonotype was seen a few times. The chain employs TRBV7-3 and TRBJ2-4, with a tentative D call TRBD2 (5 bases). V lost 3 bases, J lost 5 bases, and 14 bases lay in between. CDR3 length: 15 residues. CDR1 SGHTA and CDR2 FQGTGA come from the germline V gene. CDR3 nucleotides: TGTGCCAGCAGCTTTTCCCCAGGAGGCCAAAACATTCAGTACTTC. This sequence encodes CASSFSPGGQNIQYF.

The V and J genes are TRBV4-1 and TRBJ1-4; D perhaps matches TRBD1 (5 bases). Germline loops: CDR1 MGHRA, CDR2 YSYEKL. The CDR3 sequence is 15 residues long. Trimming took 1 base from V and 8 from J, leaving 14 bases between them. The DNA for the CDR3 is TGCGCCAGCAGCCAAGCGGATTTCCAGGGCGAAAAACTGTTTTTT. This codes for CASSQADFQGEKLFF.

The V and J genes are TRBV2 and TRBJ2-5, with 7 positions matching TRBD2. The last part of the DNA fits TRBJ2-1 better; the J call may be wrong. CDR3 size: 13 residues. The germline CDR1 and CDR2 sequences are SNHLY and FYNNEI. This CDR3 is CASNLSGMDEQFF. The CDR3, as DNA: TGTGCCAGCAACCTCAGCGGGATGGATGAGCAGTTCTTC.

The chain is built from TRBV11-2 and TRBJ2-1; perhaps TRBD2 as D (5 bases). The CDR3 consists of 15 residues. Trimming shortened V by 2 bases and J by 4 bases, and 12 bases separated the two germline ends. Germline assignment: CDR1 SGHAT and CDR2 FQNNGV. The CDR3 protein is CASSLIGLMYNEQFF. In nucleotides, the CDR3 is TGTGCCAGCAGCTTAATCGGACTTATGTACAATGAGCAGTTCTTC.

V gene TRBV7-8 combines with J gene TRBJ2-7, with no clear D. The CDR3 is 14 residues long. Trimming left V 4 bases short and J 2 bases short, with 12 bases between. Germline V gene data show CDR1 as SGHVS and CDR2 as FQNEAQ. This CDR3 is CASSSVIKPYEQYF. CDR3 coding DNA: TGTGCCAGCAGCTCCGTAATTAAGCCCTACGAGCAGTACTTC.

The chain links TRBV7-9 to TRBJ2-7, with D perhaps matching TRBD2 (6 bases). Per germline, CDR1 SEHNR and CDR2 FQNEAQ (reference sequence). The CDR3 is 13 residues long. The V and J ends lost 5 bases and 7 bases respectively, with 15 bases between them. The CDR3 here is CASSPGGPREQYF. The CDR3 DNA reads as TGTGCCAGCAGCCCCGGGGGACCGCGTGAGCAGTACTTC.

There are a few counts of this clonotype. The V call is TRBV15, the J call TRBJ2-1; 9 bases align to TRBD2. This CDR3 is built from 15 residues. Germline trimming cut 1 base from V and 2 bases from J; bases unmatched to any gene: 0. The germline V gene has CDR1 LNHNV and CDR2 YYDKDF (reference sequence). The CDR3 region has the DNA TGTGCCACCAGCAGAGTAGCGGGGGCCTACAATGAGCAGTTCTTC. Translation gives CATSRVAGAYNEQFF.

The table lists this clonotype with a few counts. The chain couples TRBV13 to TRBJ2-1; D is unclear. Germline CDR1 PRHDT, CDR2 FYEKMQ (reference sequence). CDR3 length equals 13 residues. The V and J ends lost 7 bases and 4 bases respectively, with 11 bases between them. CDR3 in DNA: TGTGCCAGCAAAGGACGGTATTACAATGAGCAGTTCTTC. Its protein product is CASKGRYYNEQFF. Combining the CDR3 with reference TRBV13 and TRBJ2-1 gives the whole variable domain AAGVIQSPRHLIKEKRETATLKCYPIPRHDTVYWYQQGPGQDPQFLISFYEKMQSDKGSIPDRFSAQQFSDYHSELNMSSLELGDSALYFCASKGRYYNEQFFGPGTRLTVL.

This chain joins TRBV12-5 and TRBJ2-1, with 7 bases aligning to TRBD2. The CDR3 runs 16 residues. The germline CDR1 and CDR2 sequences are LGHNT and FRNRAP. The V gene end was trimmed by 3 bases and the J gene end by 0 bases; junction bases not matched to a gene: 5. Here the CDR3 DNA reads TGTGCTAGTGGTTTTACTAGCGTAGGCTCCTACAATGAGCAGTTCTTC. Translating gives CASGFTSVGSYNEQFF. Based on the CDR3 plus reference TRBV12-5 and TRBJ2-1, the full variable domain is DARVTQTPRHKVTEMGQEVTMRCQPILGHNTVFWYRQTMMQGLELLAYFRNRAPLDDSGMPKDRFSAEMPDATLATLKIQPSEPRDSAVYFCASGFTSVGSYNEQFFGPGTRLTVL.

This clonotype was detected only a few times. The rearrangement links TRBV19 to TRBJ2-1, with 7 bases lining up with TRBD1. Germline V gene lookup returns CDR1 LNHDA and CDR2 SQIVND (reference sequence). V lost 0 bases to trimming and J lost 8 bases; unmatched junction nucleotides: 4. The CDR3 has 14 residues. CDR3 region: CASSIEGRGYEQFF. CDR3 bases: TGTGCCAGTAGTATAGAGGGCAGGGGGTATGAGCAGTTCTTC.

The chain combines TRBV28 with TRBJ2-3; D gene unclear. This CDR3 spans 13 amino acids. The V end lost 7 bases, the J end lost 3 bases, and 11 bases lay between the germline ends. Germline-derived CDR1 and CDR2 are MDHEN and SYDVKM. CDR3 region: CASTIGTTDTQYF. CDR3 sequence (DNA): TGTGCCAGCACCATAGGCACAACAGATACGCAGTATTTT.

The chain employs TRBV7-2 and TRBJ2-7, with D unclear. Between the trimmed V and J ends, which lost 2 bases and 2 bases, there was a span of 7 bases. Per germline, CDR1 SGHTA and CDR2 FQGNSA. The CDR3 totals 13 residues. The CDR3 bases are TGTGCCAGCAGCTTATATTCCCCCTACGAGCAGTACTTC. This gives the protein CASSLYSPYEQYF.

The chain recombines TRBV6-1 with TRBJ1-4; 10 bases align to TRBD1. Losses at the gene ends were 5 bases for V and 3 bases for J; bases not matched to a gene: 3. The CDR3 sequence is 15 residues long. Germline CDR1 and CDR2: MNHNS and SASEGT. CDR3 DNA: TGTGCCAGCAGTTGGGACAGGGGAGCTAATGAAAAACTGTTTTTT. It encodes CASSWDRGANEKLFF.

The chain couples TRBV18 to TRBJ2-1; TRBD1 or TRBD2 may be the D gene (5 bases each). CDR1 is KGHSH, CDR2 LQKENI, per germline. This CDR3 contains 15 residues. Trimming left V 0 bases short and J 4 bases short, with 10 bases between. CDR3 in DNA: TGTGCCAGCTCACCACCGGGGGTTGTGTACAATGAGCAGTTCTTC. It translates to CASSPPGVVYNEQFF.

This clonotype has only a few counts. CDR3 bases: TGTGCTAGTGGTTTGGTAGGGCAGGTCGTCGAGTACGAGCAGTACTTC. Amino acids: CASGLVGQVVEYEQYF. The V gene is TRBV12-5, the J gene TRBJ2-7, with unresolved D. V lost 0 bases and J 4 bases, leaving 16 bases between the germline ends. Germline CDR1 reads LGHNT; CDR2 reads FRNRAP. This CDR3 is built from 16 residues.

The sample holds many counts of this clonotype. Here the CDR3 DNA reads TGTGCCAGCAGCCTAAACTACGAGCAGTACTTC. This translates into CASSLNYEQYF. The gene calls are TRBV7-9 and TRBJ2-7; no reliable D call. Trimming took 5 bases from V and 3 from J, leaving 5 bases between them. The CDR3 extends over 11 amino acids. Germline CDR1 is SEHNR and CDR2 is FQNEAQ (reference sequence).

The J gene is TRBJ1-1, the V gene TRBV6-2 or TRBV6-3; D not certain. The CDR3 length is 13 residues. Germline CDR1 reads MNHEY; CDR2 reads SVGEGT. Trimming took off 7 bases at V and 3 bases at J, with 12 bases between the two ends. CDR3 amino acids: CASTLGMHTEAFF. The CDR3 nucleotides are TGTGCCAGCACTTTGGGGATGCACACTGAAGCTTTCTTT.

This clonotype was detected a few times. This chain uses TRBV20-1 with TRBJ1-2, with 7 nucleotides matching TRBD1. The CDR3 consists of 18 residues. Germline assignment: CDR1 DFQATT and CDR2 SNEGSKA (reference sequence). V shed 7 bases, J shed 2 bases, and the junction held 22 bases outside the gene matches. The CDR3 bases are TGCAGTGTTAACTCCGACAGGGCGAAAACTAACGAGAACTATGGCTACACCTTC. It translates to CSVNSDRAKTNENYGYTF.

The rearrangement links TRBV4-2 to TRBJ1-4; TRBD1 is a possible D gene (5 bases). V was shortened by 1 base and J by 6 bases, with 12 bases between the two germline ends. Germline loops: CDR1 LGHNA, CDR2 YNFKEQ. The CDR3 spans 15 residues. The CDR3 loop reads CASSQGPSGDEKLFF. CDR3 bases: TGTGCCAGCAGCCAAGGTCCGTCGGGGGATGAAAAACTGTTTTTT.

The V gene is TRBV7-2, the J gene TRBJ1-1; the match to TRBD1 covers 10 bases. Germline lookup yields CDR1 SGHTA and CDR2 FQGNSA. Trimming at V came to 3 bases and at J to 11 bases, leaving 3 bases not matched to a gene. The length of the CDR3 is 12 residues. CDR3 amino acids: CASSFGTGDAFF. In DNA form, the CDR3 reads TGTGCCAGCAGCTTTGGGACAGGGGATGCTTTCTTT.

The rearrangement links TRBV21-1 to TRBJ2-3; whether TRBD2, the table's D call, matches the DNA was not checked. TRBV21-1 represents a pseudogene. The CDR3 is 17 residues long. This CDR3 is CASSAGGQRIRTDAQYF. CDR3 DNA: TGTGCCAGCAGCGCAGGAGGTCAACGGATCCGCACAGATGCGCAGTATTTT.

The chain joins TRBV5-1 to TRBJ1-4; D is perhaps TRBD1 (5 bases). CDR1 is SGHRS, CDR2 YFSETQ, per germline. The CDR3 is 14 residues long. Between the trimmed V and J ends, which lost 2 bases and 6 bases, there was a span of 11 bases. The CDR3 DNA reads as TGCGCCAGCAGCTTCTCAGGGCCGGATGAAAAACTGTTTTTT. This codes for CASSFSGPDEKLFF.

This clonotype has only a few counts. The chain is built from TRBV7-9 and TRBJ2-5; D is uncertain. CDR3 length: 13 residues. V gave up 2 bases and J gave up 5 bases, with 9 bases separating them. CDR1 is SEHNR and CDR2 is FQNEAQ in the germline V gene (reference sequence). This CDR3 is CASSLSDWETQYF. The CDR3 nucleotides are TGTGCCAGCAGCTTATCCGACTGGGAGACCCAGTACTTC.